One sample yielded the 17 T cell receptor beta chains listed below, sequenced in a study of CD8 T cells in ankylosing spondylitis. Study conclusions and caveats: One TCR beta motif, made up of several highly homologous variants, appeared characteristic of ankylosing spondylitis blood.

The antigens for these receptors are not known. TCRdb ran MiXCR on the 5' RACE reads and lists one entry per CDR3 protein. The repertoire holds around 490,000 distinct CDR3 sequences, with about 5.2% as singletons. Sequencing was done on a sample of blood, either unsorted or a sorted T cell fraction (not recorded which). Every receptor here comes from a male donor with ankylosing spondylitis.

The V and J genes are TRBV7-2 and TRBJ2-2; the match to TRBD1 covers 8 bases. V lost 5 bases to trimming and J lost 10 bases; unmatched junction nucleotides: 12. The CDR3 loop spans 15 amino acids. Germline V gene sequence: CDR1 SGHTA, CDR2 FQGNSA. This CDR3 is CASSLGVRGRVELFF. DNA for the CDR3: TGTGCCAGCAGCCTTGGGGTCAGGGGGCGCGTGGAGCTGTTTTTT.

In this sample, this clonotype turned up many times. V is TRBV9 and J is TRBJ1-2; unclear D gene. V lost 3 bases and J 4 bases, leaving 13 bases between the germline ends. The germline CDR1 and CDR2 sequences are SGDLS and YYNGEE. The CDR3 is made up of 14 amino acids. The CDR3 DNA is TGTGCCAGCAGCGGGATCCACGCCGTCTATGGCTACACCTTC. As protein: CASSGIHAVYGYTF.

The sample holds many counts of this clonotype. The genes are TRBV5-1 and TRBJ2-1; either TRBD1 or TRBD2 may supply D (5 bases each). Germline values: CDR1 SGHRS, CDR2 YFSETQ. With 3 bases removed from V and 9 bases from J, the gap between germline ends came to 22 bases. CDR3 size: 16 residues. Here the CDR3 reads CASSYSGTAGVGEQFF. The CDR3 DNA reads TGCGCCAGCAGCTATTCCGGGACGGCAGGCGTTGGTGAGCAGTTCTTC.

This clonotype was seen at least ten times. This chain links TRBV29-1 with TRBJ2-5, with D perhaps matching TRBD1 (6 bases). The CDR3 runs 13 residues. Looked up from germline, CDR1 is SQVTM and CDR2 is ANQGSEA. The V gene lost 5 bases and the J gene lost 5 bases, with 15 bases spanning the gap. The CDR3 protein is CSVFRVQGETQYF. The CDR3 DNA is TGCAGCGTTTTCAGGGTCCAGGGGGAGACCCAGTACTTC.

The V call is TRBV6-2 or TRBV6-3, the J call TRBJ2-5; D possibly uses TRBD1 or TRBD2 (5 bases each). V lost 6 bases and J 2 bases, leaving 19 bases between the germline ends. The length of the CDR3 is 16 residues. Germline CDR1 reads MNHEY; CDR2 reads SVGEGT. CDR3 coding DNA: TGTGCCAGCAGCGATCCTGTGGGACGGCCACAAGAGACCCAGTACTTC. Translated: CASSDPVGRPQETQYF.

The chain combines TRBV11-2 with TRBJ2-3; D not certain. The CDR3 covers 12 residues. The germline V gene has CDR1 SGHAT and CDR2 FQNNGV. V was cut by 6 bases and J by 5 bases, with 9 bases left in between. In nucleotides, the CDR3 is TGTGCCAGCAGGTTAACGGAAGATACGCAGTATTTT. Its translation is CASRLTEDTQYF.

This clonotype was picked up a small number of times. The rearrangement links TRBV20-1 to TRBJ2-3; TRBD1 matches at 11 bases. Germline CDR1 is DFQATT and CDR2 is SNEGSKA (reference sequence). CDR3 length: 21 amino acids. Losses at the gene ends were 2 bases for V and 2 bases for J; bases not matched to a gene: 21. The CDR3 DNA sequence: TGCAGTGCTAGATCCCCAGGGAGGAGGACAGGGGGCCCGTCAACCACAGATACGCAGTATTTT. It yields the protein CSARSPGRRTGGPSTTDTQYF.

This clonotype was seen repeatedly, ten times or more. The V call is TRBV12-3 or TRBV12-4, the J call TRBJ1-5; 8 bases map to TRBD1. With 5 bases clipped from V and 5 bases from J, the junction kept 5 bases outside the gene matches. The CDR3 loop spans 14 amino acids. In nucleotides, the CDR3 is TGTGCCAGCAGTCCTTTACAGGGGGATCAGCCCCAGCATTTT. It translates to CASSPLQGDQPQHF.

This clonotype was counted many times. The chain recombines TRBV20-1 with TRBJ1-1; D remains ambiguous. The V end lost 0 bases, the J end lost 3 bases, and 14 bases lay between the germline ends. The CDR3 is 15 residues long. The germline V gene has CDR1 DFQATT and CDR2 SNEGSKA (reference sequence). In DNA, the CDR3 is TGCAGTGCTAGAGATCGGCCGGGAGTAGACACTGAAGCTTTCTTT. This codes for CSARDRPGVDTEAFF.

This clonotype was detected many times. This chain links TRBV20-1 with TRBJ1-5; D ambiguous. The germline V gene has CDR1 DFQATT and CDR2 SNEGSKA (reference sequence). V was pared by 2 bases and J by 0 bases, with 8 bases between. This CDR3 has 14 residues. The CDR3, as DNA: TGCAGTGCTAGACCTACGCTTAGCAATCAGCCCCAGCATTTT. Encoded protein: CSARPTLSNQPQHF.

This clonotype showed up many times. The chain employs TRBV20-1 and TRBJ1-2; no reliable D call. The CDR3 totals 11 residues. Germline assignment: CDR1 DFQATT and CDR2 SNEGSKA (reference sequence). CDR3 nucleotide sequence: TGCAGCCACGGTTTAGGAGGGGGCTACACCTTC. This sequence encodes CSHGLGGGYTF.

This clonotype has at least ten counts. The gene calls are TRBV12-3 or TRBV12-4 and TRBJ1-1; no definite D call. There are 12 residues in the CDR3. Trimming stripped 7 bases from V and 1 base from J, with 7 bases between. CDR3 nucleotides: TGTGCCAGCACCTGGGGGAACACTGAAGCTTTCTTT. It codes for CASTWGNTEAFF.

This clonotype was counted at least ten times. The chain couples TRBV12-3 or TRBV12-4 to TRBJ1-6; 7 bases map to TRBD1. The CDR3 totals 16 residues. V trimming: 4 bases; J trimming: 6 bases; junction bases outside the gene matches: 9. DNA of the CDR3: TGTGCCAGCAGTTCCAGGACAGGCCACCCTAATTCACCCCTCCACTTT. Translated: CASSSRTGHPNSPLHF.

At least ten counts were recorded for this clonotype. The gene calls are TRBV7-2 and TRBJ1-5; the D is unclear. The V and J ends lost 5 bases and 6 bases respectively, with 14 bases between them. CDR1 SGHTA and CDR2 FQGNSA come from the germline V gene. The CDR3 runs 14 residues. CDR3 sequence (DNA): TGTGCCAGCAGCCAAGACCTTTCGGTTCAGCCCCAGCATTTT. Protein: CASSQDLSVQPQHF.

This clonotype was picked up a small number of times. The chain links TRBV4-1 to TRBJ1-1; unclear D gene. Per the germline V gene, CDR1 is MGHRA and CDR2 is YSYEKL. The V end was cut by 4 bases, the J end by 5 bases, with 14 bases between. This CDR3 region has 14 residues. The CDR3 DNA reads TGCGCCAGCAGCCCTATGAGGCAGAGAACTGAAGCTTTCTTT. Protein: CASSPMRQRTEAFF.

This clonotype appeared a few times. The V and J genes are TRBV7-2 and TRBJ2-3, with TRBD2 identical over 7 bases. The CDR3 is 14 residues long. Germline trimming cut 3 bases from V and 5 bases from J; bases unmatched to any gene: 5. CDR1 and CDR2 (germline): SGHTA, FQGNSA. CDR3 nucleotide sequence: TGTGCCAGCAGCTTCGTAGCGGGTGGAGATACGCAGTATTTT. Translating gives CASSFVAGGDTQYF.

There are many counts of this clonotype. This rearrangement joins TRBV27 to TRBJ2-2, with 8 positions matching TRBD2. This CDR3 is built from 15 residues. The trim removed 6 bases at V and 0 bases at J, leaving 3 bases unmatched. The germline V gene has CDR1 MNHEY and CDR2 SMNVEV (reference sequence). The chain's CDR3 is CASSVGLANTGELFF. In nucleotides, the CDR3 is TGTGCCAGCAGCGTGGGACTAGCGAACACCGGGGAGCTGTTTTTT.